The clone carrying this TCR beta chain was recorded a few times. Treatment denoted: oral pan-JAK inhibitor, 5-10 mg twice daily. Reverse transcribed after extraction, RNA yielded cDNA as the sequencing template. Generated by immunoSEQ multiplex PCR, the TCRdb table keeps only in-frame clones and is missing some. The sample carries some 150,000 clones, more than 85% recorded once. This sample is part of a study of CD8+ T cells in alopecia areata. As for the study in general: Tofacitinib dosing lasted 6 to 18 months, which was then followed by 6 months off drug.

The germline V gene encodes CDR1 SQVTM and CDR2 ANQGSEA. This CDR3 comprises 13 residues. V shed 6 bases and J shed 3 bases, with 15 bases lying between them. The sequencing used CD8+ T cells sorted from blood, collected at week 4, from a patient treated with tofacitinib. The sequence was obtained from a human donor with alopecia areata. J is TRBJ2-7 and V is TRBV29-1; maybe TRBD1 (6 bases). The CDR3 loop reads CSVEGVQGYEQYF. The DNA for the CDR3 is TGCAGCGTCGAGGGTGTACAGGGCTACGAGCAGTACTTC.